Listed below are T cell receptor beta chains from one sample, sequenced in a study of T cell changes during pregnancy in multiple sclerosis. The assay was immunoSEQ multiplex PCR, and TCRdb's table has in-frame clones only and misses some. The table lists some 53,000 clones, 92% of them singletons, with roughly 0.23% in the top ten. The sample here was CD4+ T cells from peripheral blood mononuclear cells, taken in the third trimester of pregnancy. The origin of the receptors is a female donor with multiple sclerosis, enrolled in a pregnancy study. The conserved cysteine and the conserved F or W are not part of the CDR3 here. Each record gives: J gene, V gene, CDR3 protein.

>TRBJ2-7|TRBV15
ATSRDRGYEQY
>TRBJ2-7|TRBV28
ASSLGWASGREEQY
>TRBJ2-2|TRBV5-1
ASRRVQGNTGELF
>TRBJ1-1|TRBV6-1
ASSLLGEGKTEAF
>TRBJ2-2|TRBV19
ASSPRDTVLAGELF
>TRBJ2-7|TRBV2
ASRGGQTYEQY
>TRBJ1-2|TRBV6-5
ASSYSRSSLSDGYT
>TRBJ2-6|TRBV2
ASSPRGGSGANVLT
>TRBJ2-7|TRBV6-5
ASSSGQNYEQY
>TRBJ2-7|TRBV6-4
ASSERAGDFEQY
>TRBJ2-4|TRBV28
ASSTRELAKNIQY
>TRBJ2-7|TRBV27
ASSTGTSSYEQY
>TRBJ2-3|TRBV18
ASSSSGTDTQY
>TRBJ2-3|TRBV6-6
ASSYSGVLADTQY